A selection of T cell receptor beta chains follows, all from one sample in a study of blood T cell repertoires in COVID-19. Clones were read by immunoSEQ multiplex PCR, and TCRdb kept only the in-frame ones, dropping some. The profile shows about 140,000 clones, 84% of them singletons. Sequencing input: peripheral blood. The source of these receptors is a man between 60 and 75 years old with active or convalescent COVID-19. Both conserved end residues are part of each CDR3. The D gene is left open where the match is weak. Size tells how often a clone was seen (once, few, many) or the class of an expanded clone, and some rows leave it out.

J gene	V gene	clone size	D gene	CDR3 protein	CDR3 DNA
TRBJ2-3	TRBV11-2	.	.	CASSPVWGGDTQYF	TGTGCCAGCAGCCCAGTCTGGGGCGGAGATACGCAGTATTTT
TRBJ1-3	TRBV2	.	.	CARQGSSGNTIYF	TGTGCCAGACAGGGCAGCTCTGGAAACACCATATATTTT
TRBJ1-6	TRBV19	once	TRBD1	CASSMGDRVNSPLHF	TGTGCCAGTAGTATGGGGGACAGGGTCAATTCACCCCTCCACTTT
TRBJ1-1	TRBV19	.	.	CASSTQQGRRTEAFF	TGTGCCAGTAGTACCCAACAGGGTAGGAGAACTGAAGCTTTCTTT
TRBJ1-2	TRBV19	.	.	CASSDWKYGYTF	TGTGCCAGTAGTGACTGGAAATATGGCTACACCTTC
TRBJ2-2	TRBV2	.	TRBD1	CASSRRTGAPGELFF	TGTGCCAGCAGTCGCCGCACAGGGGCGCCCGGGGAGCTGTTTTTT
TRBJ1-2	TRBV4-3	.	.	CASSQDREHATIGYTF	TGCGCCAGCAGCCAAGACCGGGAGCACGCTACCATCGGCTACACCTTC
TRBJ2-7	TRBV6-5	.	.	CASSARAKGTYEQYF	TGTGCCAGCAGCGCCAGGGCGAAGGGGACCTACGAGCAGTACTTC
TRBJ1-2	TRBV12-3/TRBV12-4	.	.	CASRSRGDGYTF	TGTGCCAGCAGATCAAGGGGTGATGGCTACACCTTC
TRBJ2-3	TRBV24-1	.	TRBD1	CATSDFPGQGDTDTQYF	TGTGCCACCAGTGATTTTCCGGGACAGGGGGACACAGATACGCAGTATTTT
TRBJ1-4	TRBV11-3	once	TRBD1	CASSYSGQGNEKLFF	TGTGCCAGCAGCTATTCGGGACAGGGTAATGAAAAACTGTTTTTT
TRBJ2-3	TRBV24-1	.	TRBD1	CATSDPGTGQDTQYF	TGTGCCACCAGTGACCCCGGGACAGGGCAAGATACGCAGTATTTT
TRBJ1-6	TRBV14	.	.	CASSQVFAGAPLHF	TGTGCCAGCAGCCAAGTTTTTGCTGGGGCGCCCCTCCACTTT
TRBJ1-3	TRBV19	.	.	CASSIAAGVGNTIYF	TGTGCCAGTAGTATAGCCGCAGGGGTTGGAAACACCATATATTTT
TRBJ1-4	TRBV6-1	.	.	CASSFQGNEKLFF	TGTGCCAGCAGTTTTCAGGGGAATGAAAAACTGTTTTTT
TRBJ1-6	TRBV4-3	.	TRBD1	CASSRQTGVRNSPLHF	TGCGCCAGCAGTCGTCAAACAGGGGTTCGTAATTCACCCCTCCACTTT
TRBJ1-1	TRBV19	.	TRBD1	CASSIPNSQGAAFF	TGTGCCAGTAGTATCCCCAACTCTCAGGGGGCGGCTTTCTTT
TRBJ1-1	TRBV6-2/TRBV6-3	.	TRBD1	CASSYDRGYTEAFF	TGTGCCAGCAGTTACGACAGGGGGTACACTGAAGCTTTCTTT
TRBJ1-3	TRBV30	.	TRBD1	CAWSDRGLSGNTIYF	TGTGCCTGGAGTGACAGGGGTCTTTCTGGAAACACCATATATTTT
TRBJ2-5	TRBV2	.	TRBD2	CASMLGTSRGNGETQYF	TGTGCCAGCATGCTTGGGACTAGTCGGGGTAATGGGGAGACCCAGTACTTC
TRBJ2-3	TRBV5-5	.	.	CASSLEGTTISTDTQYF	TGTGCCAGCAGCTTGGAAGGCACTACCATTAGCACAGATACGCAGTATTTT
TRBJ1-1	TRBV5-5	.	TRBD1	CASSLLGFGQANTEAFF	TGTGCCAGTAGCCTTTTGGGCTTCGGACAGGCGAACACTGAAGCTTTCTTT
TRBJ2-5	TRBV19	.	.	CASSIVSKARGETQYF	TGTGCCAGTAGTATAGTTAGCAAAGCCCGTGGAGAGACCCAGTACTTC
TRBJ2-3	TRBV12-5	once	.	CASGLGGTLSTDTQYF	TGTGCTAGTGGTTTGGGGGGGACACTTAGCACAGATACGCAGTATTTT
TRBJ2-5	TRBV5-1	.	.	CASSLDPRETQYF	TGCGCCAGCAGCTTGGATCCCCGAGAGACCCAGTACTTC